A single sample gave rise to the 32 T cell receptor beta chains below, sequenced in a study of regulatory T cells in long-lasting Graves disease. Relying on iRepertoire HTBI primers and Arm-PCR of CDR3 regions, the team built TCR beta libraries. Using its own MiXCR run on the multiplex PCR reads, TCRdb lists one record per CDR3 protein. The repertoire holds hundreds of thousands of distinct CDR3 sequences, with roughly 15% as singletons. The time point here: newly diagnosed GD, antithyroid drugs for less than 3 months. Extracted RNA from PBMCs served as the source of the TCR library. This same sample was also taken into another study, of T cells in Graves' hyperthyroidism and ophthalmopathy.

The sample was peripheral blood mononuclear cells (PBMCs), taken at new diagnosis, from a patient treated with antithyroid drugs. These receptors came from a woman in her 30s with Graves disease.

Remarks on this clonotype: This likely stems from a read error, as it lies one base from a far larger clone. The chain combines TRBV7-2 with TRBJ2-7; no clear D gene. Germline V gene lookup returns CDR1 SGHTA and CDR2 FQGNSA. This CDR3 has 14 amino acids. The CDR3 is CASSLWRILYEQCF. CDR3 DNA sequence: TGTGCCAGCAGCTTATGGCGGATACTCTACGAGCAGTGCTTC. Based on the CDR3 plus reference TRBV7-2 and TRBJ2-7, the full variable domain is GAGVSQSPSNKVTEKGKDVELRCDPISGHTALYWYRQSLGQGLEFLIYFQGNSAPDKSGLPSDRFSAERTGGSVSTLTIQRTQQEDSAVYLCASSLWRILYEQCFGPGTRLTVT.

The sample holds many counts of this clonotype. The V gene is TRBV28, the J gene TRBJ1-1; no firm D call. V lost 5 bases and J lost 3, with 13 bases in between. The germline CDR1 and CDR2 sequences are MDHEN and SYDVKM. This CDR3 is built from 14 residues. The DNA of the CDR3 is TGTGCCAGCAGTCCAAGTCCAACCGACACTGAAGCTTTCTTT. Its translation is CASSPSPTDTEAFF.

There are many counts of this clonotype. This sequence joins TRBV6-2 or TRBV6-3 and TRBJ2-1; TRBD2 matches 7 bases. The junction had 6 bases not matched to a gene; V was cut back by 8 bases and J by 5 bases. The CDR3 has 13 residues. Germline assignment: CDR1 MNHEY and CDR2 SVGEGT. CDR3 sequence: CASRGSGNNEQFF. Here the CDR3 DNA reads TGTGCCAGCCGGGGAAGCGGGAACAATGAGCAGTTCTTC.

CDR3 bases: TGTGCCAGCAGCCAAAGGACTGTAACGGGAAGCACAGATACGCAGTATTTT. As protein: CASSQRTVTGSTDTQYF. The chain recombines TRBV14 with TRBJ2-3; D is perhaps TRBD2 (5 bases). CDR3 length: 17 residues. The V end lost 2 bases, the J end lost 0 bases, and 15 bases lay between the germline ends. The V gene's germline CDR1 is SGHDN and CDR2 FVKESK.

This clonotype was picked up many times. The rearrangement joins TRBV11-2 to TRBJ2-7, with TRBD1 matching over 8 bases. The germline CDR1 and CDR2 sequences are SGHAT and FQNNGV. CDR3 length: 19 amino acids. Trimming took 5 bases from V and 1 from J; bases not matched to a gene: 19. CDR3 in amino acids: CASSARLLRTGKGSYEQYF. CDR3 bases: TGTGCCAGCAGCGCGCGACTTCTCCGGACAGGGAAGGGGTCCTACGAGCAGTACTTC.

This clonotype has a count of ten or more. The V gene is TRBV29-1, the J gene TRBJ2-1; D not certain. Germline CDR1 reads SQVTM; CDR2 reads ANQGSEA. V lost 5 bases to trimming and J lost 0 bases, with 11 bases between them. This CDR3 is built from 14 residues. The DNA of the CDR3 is TGCAGCGTTTTGCTCCCGAGCTCCTACAATGAGCAGTTCTTC. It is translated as CSVLLPSSYNEQFF.

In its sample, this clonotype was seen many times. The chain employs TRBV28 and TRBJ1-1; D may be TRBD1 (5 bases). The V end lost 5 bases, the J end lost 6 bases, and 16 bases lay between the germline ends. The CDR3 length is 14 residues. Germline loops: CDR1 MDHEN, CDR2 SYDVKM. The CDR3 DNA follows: TGTGCCAGCAGTGCGAGACCAGGGTTCTCTGAAGCTTTCTTT. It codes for CASSARPGFSEAFF.

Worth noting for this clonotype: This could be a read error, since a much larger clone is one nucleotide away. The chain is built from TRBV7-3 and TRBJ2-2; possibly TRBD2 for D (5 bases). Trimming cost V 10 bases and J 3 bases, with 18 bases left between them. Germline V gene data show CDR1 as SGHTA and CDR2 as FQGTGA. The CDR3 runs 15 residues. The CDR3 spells CANSRWERHTGELFF. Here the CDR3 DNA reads TGTGCCAACAGTAGGTGGGAGCGGCACACCGGGGAGCTGTTTTTT.

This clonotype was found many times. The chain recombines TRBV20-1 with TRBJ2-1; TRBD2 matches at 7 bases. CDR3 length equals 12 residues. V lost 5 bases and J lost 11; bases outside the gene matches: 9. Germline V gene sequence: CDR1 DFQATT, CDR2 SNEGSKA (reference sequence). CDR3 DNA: TGCAGTGCTGCCGTCGGGCGGGAGCAGCAGTTCTTC. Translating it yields CSAAVGREQQFF.

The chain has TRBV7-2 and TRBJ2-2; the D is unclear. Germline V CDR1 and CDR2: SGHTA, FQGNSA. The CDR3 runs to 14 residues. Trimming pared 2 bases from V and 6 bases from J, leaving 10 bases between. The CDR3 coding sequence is TGTGCCAGCAGCTTAATGATTGCGGCCGGGGAGCTGTTTTTT. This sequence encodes CASSLMIAAGELFF.

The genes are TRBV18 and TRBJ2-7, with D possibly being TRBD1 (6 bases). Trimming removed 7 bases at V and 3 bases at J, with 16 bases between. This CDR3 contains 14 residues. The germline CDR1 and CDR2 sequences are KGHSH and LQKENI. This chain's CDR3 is CASLPAQGVYEQYF. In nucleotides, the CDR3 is TGTGCCAGCTTACCCGCACAGGGAGTCTACGAGCAGTACTTC.

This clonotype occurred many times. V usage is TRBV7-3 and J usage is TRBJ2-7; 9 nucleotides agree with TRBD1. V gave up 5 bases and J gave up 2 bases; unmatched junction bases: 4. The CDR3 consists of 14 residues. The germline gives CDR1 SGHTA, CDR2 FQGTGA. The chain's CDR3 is CASSPGQGPYEQYF. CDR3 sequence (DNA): TGTGCCAGCAGCCCGGGACAGGGACCCTACGAGCAGTACTTC. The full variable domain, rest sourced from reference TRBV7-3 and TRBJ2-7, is GAGVSQTPSNKVTEKGKYVELRCDPISGHTALYWYRQSLGQGPEFLIYFQGTGAADDSGLPNDRFFAVRPEGSVSTLKIQRTERGDSAVYLCASSPGQGPYEQYFGPGTRLTVT.

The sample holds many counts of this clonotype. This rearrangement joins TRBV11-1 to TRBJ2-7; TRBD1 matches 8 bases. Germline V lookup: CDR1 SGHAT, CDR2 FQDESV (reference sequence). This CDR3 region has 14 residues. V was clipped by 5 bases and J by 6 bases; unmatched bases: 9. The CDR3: CASSRRQGLIEQYF. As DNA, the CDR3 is TGTGCCAGCAGCCGAAGACAGGGGTTGATCGAGCAGTACTTC.

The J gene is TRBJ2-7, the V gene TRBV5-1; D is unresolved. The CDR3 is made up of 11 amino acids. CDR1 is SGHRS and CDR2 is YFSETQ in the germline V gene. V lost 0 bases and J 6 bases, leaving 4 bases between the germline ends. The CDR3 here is CASSLDAEQYF. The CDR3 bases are TGCGCCAGCAGCTTGGACGCCGAGCAGTACTTC.

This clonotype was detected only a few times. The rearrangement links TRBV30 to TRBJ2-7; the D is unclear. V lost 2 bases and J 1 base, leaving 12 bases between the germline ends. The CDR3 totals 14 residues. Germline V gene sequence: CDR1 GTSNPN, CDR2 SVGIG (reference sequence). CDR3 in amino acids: CAWSRAPASYEQYF. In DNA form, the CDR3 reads TGTGCCTGGAGTCGAGCCCCGGCGTCCTACGAGCAGTACTTC.

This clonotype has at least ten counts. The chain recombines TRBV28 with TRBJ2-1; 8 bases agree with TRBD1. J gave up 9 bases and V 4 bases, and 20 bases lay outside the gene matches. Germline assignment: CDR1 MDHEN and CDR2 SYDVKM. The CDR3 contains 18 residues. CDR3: CASSSPTTGGRGLGEQFF. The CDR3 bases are TGTGCCAGCAGTTCACCGACTACAGGGGGTCGTGGTTTGGGTGAGCAGTTCTTC.

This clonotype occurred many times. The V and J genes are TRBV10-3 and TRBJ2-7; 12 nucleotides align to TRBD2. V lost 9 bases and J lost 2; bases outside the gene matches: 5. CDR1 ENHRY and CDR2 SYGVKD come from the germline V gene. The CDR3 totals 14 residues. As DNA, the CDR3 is TGTGCCATAAGGACTAGCGGGACGACCTACGAGCAGTACTTC. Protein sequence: CAIRTSGTTYEQYF.

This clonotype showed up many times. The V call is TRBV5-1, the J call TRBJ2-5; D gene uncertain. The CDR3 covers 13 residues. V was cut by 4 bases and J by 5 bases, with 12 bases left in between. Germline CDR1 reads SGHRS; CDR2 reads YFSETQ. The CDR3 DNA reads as TGCGCCAGCAGCGAGTCGAATCTCGAGACCCAGTACTTC. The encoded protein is CASSESNLETQYF.

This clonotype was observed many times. This CDR3 reads CASSLEGAGYGYTF. The DNA of the CDR3 is TGCGCCAGCAGCTTGGAAGGGGCCGGCTATGGCTACACCTTC. This chain joins TRBV5-1 and TRBJ1-2, with D perhaps TRBD1 (5 bases). Per the germline V gene, CDR1 is SGHRS and CDR2 is YFSETQ. Deletions cut 0 bases from V and 4 bases from J, with 10 bases between. CDR3 length: 14 amino acids.

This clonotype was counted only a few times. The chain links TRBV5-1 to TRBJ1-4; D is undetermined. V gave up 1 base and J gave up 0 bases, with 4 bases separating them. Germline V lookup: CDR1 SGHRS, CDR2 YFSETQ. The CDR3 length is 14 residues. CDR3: CASSLTATNEKLFF. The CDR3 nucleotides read TGCGCCAGCAGCTTGACAGCAACTAATGAAAAACTGTTTTTT.

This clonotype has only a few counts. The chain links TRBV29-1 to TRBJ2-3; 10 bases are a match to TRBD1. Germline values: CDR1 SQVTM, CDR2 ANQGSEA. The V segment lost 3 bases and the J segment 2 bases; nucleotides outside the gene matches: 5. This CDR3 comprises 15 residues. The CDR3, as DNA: TGCAGCGTTGATTGGACAGGGGGGTACACAGATACGCAGTATTTT. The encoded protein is CSVDWTGGYTDTQYF.

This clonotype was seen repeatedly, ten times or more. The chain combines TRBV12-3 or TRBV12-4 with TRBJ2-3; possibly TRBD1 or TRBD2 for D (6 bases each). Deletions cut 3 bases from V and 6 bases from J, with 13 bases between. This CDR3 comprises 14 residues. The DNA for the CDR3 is TGTGCCAGCAGTTTGAGGGGGGCCGGGGATACGCAGTATTTT. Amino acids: CASSLRGAGDTQYF.

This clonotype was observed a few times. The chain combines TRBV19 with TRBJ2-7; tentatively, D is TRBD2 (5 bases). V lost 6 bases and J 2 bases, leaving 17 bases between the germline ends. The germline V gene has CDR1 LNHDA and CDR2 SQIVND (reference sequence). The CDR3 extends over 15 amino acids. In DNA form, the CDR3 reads TGTGCCAGTAGCCAGGACTTTCGCTCGACCTACGAGCAGTACTTC. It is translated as CASSQDFRSTYEQYF.

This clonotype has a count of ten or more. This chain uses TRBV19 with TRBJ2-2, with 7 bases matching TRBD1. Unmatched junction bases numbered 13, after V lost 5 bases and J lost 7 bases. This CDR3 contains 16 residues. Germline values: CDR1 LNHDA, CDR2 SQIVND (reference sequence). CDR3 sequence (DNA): TGTGCCAGTAGTCCCCGAAAAGGGGGCACCGGCGGGGAGCTGTTTTTT. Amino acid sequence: CASSPRKGGTGGELFF. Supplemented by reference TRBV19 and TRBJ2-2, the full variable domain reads DGGITQSPKYLFRKEGQNVTLSCEQNLNHDAMYWYRQDPGQGLRLIYYSQIVNDFQKGDIAEGYSVSREKKESFPLTVTSAQKNPTAFYLCASSPRKGGTGGELFFGEGSRLTVL.

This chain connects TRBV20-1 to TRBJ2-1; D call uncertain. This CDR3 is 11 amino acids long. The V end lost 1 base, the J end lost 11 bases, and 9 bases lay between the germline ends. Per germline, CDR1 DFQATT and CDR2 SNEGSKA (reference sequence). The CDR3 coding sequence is TGCAGTGCTAGAGTGGGTATACAGCAGTTCTTC. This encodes CSARVGIQQFF.

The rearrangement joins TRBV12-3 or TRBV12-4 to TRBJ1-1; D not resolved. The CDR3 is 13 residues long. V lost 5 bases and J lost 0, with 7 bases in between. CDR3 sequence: CASSLQLNTEAFF. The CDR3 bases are TGTGCCAGCAGTCTACAGCTGAACACTGAAGCTTTCTTT.

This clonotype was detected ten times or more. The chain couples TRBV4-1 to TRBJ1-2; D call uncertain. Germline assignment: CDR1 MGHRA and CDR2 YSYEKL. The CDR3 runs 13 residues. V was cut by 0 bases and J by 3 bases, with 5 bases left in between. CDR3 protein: CASSQDRYYGYTF. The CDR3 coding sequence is TGCGCCAGCAGCCAAGACCGATACTATGGCTACACCTTC.

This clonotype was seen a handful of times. The CDR3 protein is CASSQEGTSFSYEQYF. For the CDR3, the DNA is TGCGCCAGCAGCCAAGAGGGGACTTCTTTCTCCTACGAGCAGTACTTC. The V gene is TRBV4-1, the J gene TRBJ2-7; a possible D gene is TRBD2 (6 bases). The CDR3 has 16 residues. Germline values: CDR1 MGHRA, CDR2 YSYEKL. The V end lost 0 bases, the J end lost 0 bases, and 12 bases lay between the germline ends.

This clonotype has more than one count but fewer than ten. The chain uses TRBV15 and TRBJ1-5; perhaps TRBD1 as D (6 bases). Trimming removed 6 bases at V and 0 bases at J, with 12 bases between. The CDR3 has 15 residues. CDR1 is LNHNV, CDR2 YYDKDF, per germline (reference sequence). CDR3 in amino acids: CATRRGDNSNQPQHF. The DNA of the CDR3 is TGTGCCACCAGGAGGGGGGATAATAGCAATCAGCCCCAGCATTTT.

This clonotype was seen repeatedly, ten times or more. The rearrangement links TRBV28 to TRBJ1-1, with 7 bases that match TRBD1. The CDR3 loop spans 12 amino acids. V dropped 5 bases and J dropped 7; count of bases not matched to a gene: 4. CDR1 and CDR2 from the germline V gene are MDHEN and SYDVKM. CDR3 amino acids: CASSLRTGEAFF. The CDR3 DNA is TGTGCCAGCAGTCTCCGGACAGGTGAAGCTTTCTTT.

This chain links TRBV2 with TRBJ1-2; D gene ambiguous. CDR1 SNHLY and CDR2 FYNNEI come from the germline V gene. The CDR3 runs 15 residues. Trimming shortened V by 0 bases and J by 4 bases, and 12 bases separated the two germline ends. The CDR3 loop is CASSEAPGPSYGYTF. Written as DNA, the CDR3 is TGTGCCAGCAGTGAAGCGCCGGGTCCCAGCTATGGCTACACCTTC.

The chain's CDR3 is CASRYLGGLMGDEQFF. In DNA, the CDR3 is TGTGCCAGCAGATATCTGGGAGGTCTTATGGGCGATGAGCAGTTCTTC. This chain connects TRBV7-2 to TRBJ2-1, with a tentative D call TRBD2 (6 bases). This CDR3 comprises 16 residues. The V end was cut by 6 bases, the J end by 8 bases, with 23 bases between. Germline values: CDR1 SGHTA, CDR2 FQGNSA.